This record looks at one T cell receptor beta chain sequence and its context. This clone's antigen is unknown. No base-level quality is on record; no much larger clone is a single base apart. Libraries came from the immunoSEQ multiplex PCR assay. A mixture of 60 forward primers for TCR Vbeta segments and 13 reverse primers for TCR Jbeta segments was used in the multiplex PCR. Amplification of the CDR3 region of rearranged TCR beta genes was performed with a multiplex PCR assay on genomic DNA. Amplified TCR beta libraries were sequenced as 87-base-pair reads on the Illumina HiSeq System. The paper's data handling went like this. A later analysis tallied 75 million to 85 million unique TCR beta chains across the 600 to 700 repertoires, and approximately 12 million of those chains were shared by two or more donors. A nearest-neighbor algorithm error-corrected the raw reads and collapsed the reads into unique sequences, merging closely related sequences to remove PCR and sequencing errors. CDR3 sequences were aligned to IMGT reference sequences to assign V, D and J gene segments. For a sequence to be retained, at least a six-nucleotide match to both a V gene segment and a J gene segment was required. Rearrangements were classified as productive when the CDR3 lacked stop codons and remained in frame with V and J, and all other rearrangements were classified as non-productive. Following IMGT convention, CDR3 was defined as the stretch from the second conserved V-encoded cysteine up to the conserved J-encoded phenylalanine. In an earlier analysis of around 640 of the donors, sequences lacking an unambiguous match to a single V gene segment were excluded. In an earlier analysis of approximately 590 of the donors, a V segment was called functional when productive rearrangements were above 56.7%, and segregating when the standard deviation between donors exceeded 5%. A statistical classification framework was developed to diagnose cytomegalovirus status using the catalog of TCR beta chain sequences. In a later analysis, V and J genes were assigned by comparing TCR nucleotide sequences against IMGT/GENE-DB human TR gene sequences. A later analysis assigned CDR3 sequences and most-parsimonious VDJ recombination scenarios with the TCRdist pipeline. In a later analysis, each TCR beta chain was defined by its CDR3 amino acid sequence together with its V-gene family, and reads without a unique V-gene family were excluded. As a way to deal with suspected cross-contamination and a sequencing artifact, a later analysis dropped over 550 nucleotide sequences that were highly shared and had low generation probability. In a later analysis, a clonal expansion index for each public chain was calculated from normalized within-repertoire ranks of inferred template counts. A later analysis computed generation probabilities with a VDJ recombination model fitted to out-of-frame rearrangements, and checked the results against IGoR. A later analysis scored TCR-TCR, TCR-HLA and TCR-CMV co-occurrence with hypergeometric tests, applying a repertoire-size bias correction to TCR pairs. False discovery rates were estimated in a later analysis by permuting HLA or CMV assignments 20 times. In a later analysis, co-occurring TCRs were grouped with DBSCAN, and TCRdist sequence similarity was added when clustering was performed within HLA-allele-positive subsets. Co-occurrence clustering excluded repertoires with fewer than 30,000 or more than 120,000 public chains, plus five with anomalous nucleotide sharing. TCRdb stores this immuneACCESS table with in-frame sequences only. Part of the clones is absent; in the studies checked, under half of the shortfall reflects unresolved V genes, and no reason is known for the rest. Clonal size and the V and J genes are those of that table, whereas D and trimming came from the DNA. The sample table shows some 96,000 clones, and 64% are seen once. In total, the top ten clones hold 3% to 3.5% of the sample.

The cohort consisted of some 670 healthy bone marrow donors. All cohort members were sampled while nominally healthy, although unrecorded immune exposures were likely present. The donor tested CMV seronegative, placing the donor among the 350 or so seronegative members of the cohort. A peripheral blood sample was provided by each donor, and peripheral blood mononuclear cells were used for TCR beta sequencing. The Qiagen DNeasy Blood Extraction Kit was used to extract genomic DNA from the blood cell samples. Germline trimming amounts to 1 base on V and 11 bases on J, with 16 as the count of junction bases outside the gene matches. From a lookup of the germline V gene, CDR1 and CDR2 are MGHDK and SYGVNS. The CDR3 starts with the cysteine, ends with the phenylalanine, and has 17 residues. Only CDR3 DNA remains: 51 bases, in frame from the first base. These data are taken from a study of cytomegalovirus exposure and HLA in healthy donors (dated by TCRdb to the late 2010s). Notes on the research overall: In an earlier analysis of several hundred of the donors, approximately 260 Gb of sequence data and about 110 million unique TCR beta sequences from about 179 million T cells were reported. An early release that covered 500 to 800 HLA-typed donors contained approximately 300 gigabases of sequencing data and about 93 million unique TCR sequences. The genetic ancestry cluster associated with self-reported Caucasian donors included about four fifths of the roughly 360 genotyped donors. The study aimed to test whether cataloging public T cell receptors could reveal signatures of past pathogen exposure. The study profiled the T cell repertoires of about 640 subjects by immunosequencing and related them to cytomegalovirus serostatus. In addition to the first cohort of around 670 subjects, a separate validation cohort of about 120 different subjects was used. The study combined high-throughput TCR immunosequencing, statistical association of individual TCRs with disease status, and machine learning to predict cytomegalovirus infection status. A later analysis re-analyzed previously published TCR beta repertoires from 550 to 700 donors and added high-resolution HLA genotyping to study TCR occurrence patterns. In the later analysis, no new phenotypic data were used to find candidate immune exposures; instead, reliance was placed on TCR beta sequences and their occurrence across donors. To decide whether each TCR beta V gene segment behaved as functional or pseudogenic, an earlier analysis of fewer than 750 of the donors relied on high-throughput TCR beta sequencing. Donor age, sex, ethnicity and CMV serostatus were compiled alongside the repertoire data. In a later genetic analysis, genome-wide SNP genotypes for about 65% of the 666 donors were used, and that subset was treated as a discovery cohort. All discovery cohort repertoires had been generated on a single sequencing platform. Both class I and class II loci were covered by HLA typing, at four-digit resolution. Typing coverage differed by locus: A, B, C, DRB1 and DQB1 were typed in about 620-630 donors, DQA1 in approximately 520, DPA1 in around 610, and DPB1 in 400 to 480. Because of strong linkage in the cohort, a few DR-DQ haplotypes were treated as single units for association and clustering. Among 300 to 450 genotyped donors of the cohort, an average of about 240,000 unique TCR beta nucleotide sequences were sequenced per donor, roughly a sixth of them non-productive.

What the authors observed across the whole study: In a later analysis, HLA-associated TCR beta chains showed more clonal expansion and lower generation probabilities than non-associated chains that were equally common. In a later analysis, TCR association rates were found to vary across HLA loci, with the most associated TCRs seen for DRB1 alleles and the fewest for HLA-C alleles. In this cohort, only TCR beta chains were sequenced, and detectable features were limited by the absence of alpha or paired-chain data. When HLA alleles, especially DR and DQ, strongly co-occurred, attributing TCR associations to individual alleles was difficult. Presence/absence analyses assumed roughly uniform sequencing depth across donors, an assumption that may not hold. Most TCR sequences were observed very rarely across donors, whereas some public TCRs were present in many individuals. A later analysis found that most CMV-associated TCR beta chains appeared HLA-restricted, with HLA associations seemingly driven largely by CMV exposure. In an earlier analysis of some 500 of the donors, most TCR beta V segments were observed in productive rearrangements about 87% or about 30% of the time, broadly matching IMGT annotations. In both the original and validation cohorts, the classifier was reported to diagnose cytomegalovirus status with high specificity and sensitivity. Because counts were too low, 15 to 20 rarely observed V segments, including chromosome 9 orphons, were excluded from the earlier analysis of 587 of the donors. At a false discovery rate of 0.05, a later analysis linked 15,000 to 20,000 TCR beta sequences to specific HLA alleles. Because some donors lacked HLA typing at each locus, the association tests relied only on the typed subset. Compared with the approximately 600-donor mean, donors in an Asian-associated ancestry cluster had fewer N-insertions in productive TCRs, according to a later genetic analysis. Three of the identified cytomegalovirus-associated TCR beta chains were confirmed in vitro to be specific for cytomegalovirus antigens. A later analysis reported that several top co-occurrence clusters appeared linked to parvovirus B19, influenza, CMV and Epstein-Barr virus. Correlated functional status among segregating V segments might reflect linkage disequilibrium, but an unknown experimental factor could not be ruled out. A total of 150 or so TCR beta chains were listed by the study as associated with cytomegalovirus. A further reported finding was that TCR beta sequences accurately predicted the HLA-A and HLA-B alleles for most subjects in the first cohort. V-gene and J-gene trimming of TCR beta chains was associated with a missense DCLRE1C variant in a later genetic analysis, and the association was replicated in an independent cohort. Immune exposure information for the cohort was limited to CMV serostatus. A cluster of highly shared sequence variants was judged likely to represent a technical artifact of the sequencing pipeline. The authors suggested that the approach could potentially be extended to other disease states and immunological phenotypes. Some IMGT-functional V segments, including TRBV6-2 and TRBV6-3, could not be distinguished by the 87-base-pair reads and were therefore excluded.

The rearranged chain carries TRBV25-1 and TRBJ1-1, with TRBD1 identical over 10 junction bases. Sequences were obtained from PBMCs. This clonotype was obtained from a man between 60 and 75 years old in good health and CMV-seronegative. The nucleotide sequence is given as TGTGCCAGCAGTGAATCAACGGGCGTGGGGACAGGGGCAGCGGCTTTCTTT. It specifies CASSESTGVGTGAAAFF.